This TCR beta chain emerged from a study of blood T cell repertoires in COVID-19. About the research overall: Spain, Italy and the United States supplied samples that represented acute and convalescent COVID-19. The analysed material was cDNA or gDNA that came from T cells, B-cell-depleted T cells, or PBMCs.

Per the authors' pipeline: Amplification of reference gene primers was used by the study to estimate nucleated cell counts. The repertoire was sequenced with immunoSEQ multiplex PCR; TCRdb's copy has only in-frame clones and lacks some. That table supplies the V and J calls and clone size; D and trimming were determined from the DNA. Of about 88,000 clones in the sample, around 87% were seen once. The CDR3 covers 13 residues. Trimming shortened V by 0 bases and J by 2 bases, and 5 bases separated the two germline ends. Germline CDR1 and CDR2: SGHRS and YFSETQ. As to this clone: This specimen includes other DNA sequences encoding the same CDR3.

This TCR derives from a male donor with acute or convalescent COVID-19. Sequencing was done on a sample of peripheral blood. The gene calls are TRBV5-1 and TRBJ2-5; D is undetermined. The CDR3 coding sequence is TGCGCCAGCAGCTTGGACAGACAAGAGACCCAGTACTTC. This encodes CASSLDRQETQYF.